This TCR beta chain was captured in a study of human T cells and chemical hapten exposure. Study in general: Skin on the upper inner arm, approximately 2 cm by approximately 2 cm in size, was sensitized with 2% DPC. Overall study results and limits: Alopecia in all donors means immunity may differ from healthy individuals.

This sample's time point: pre-sensitization, week 0. Stated treatment: therapeutic diphenylcyclopropenone sensitization with weekly scalp DPC. Investigators collected blood before applying each patch test. This clonotype has just a few counts. As yet, its antigen is unknown. Trimming removed 1 base at V and 7 bases at J, with 11 bases between. The germline V gene encodes CDR1 SGHTA and CDR2 FQGNSA. This CDR3 contains 14 residues. TCRdb fed the RACE reads into MiXCR, producing one record per CDR3 protein. Among 350,000 to 450,000 distinct CDR3 sequences listed, 4% to 6% were seen once. The rearrangement uses TRBV7-2 and TRBJ2-4; possibly TRBD2 for D (6 bases). Sequenced here: whole blood, sampled in connection with sensitization to the hapten diphenylcyclopropenone (DPC). The sequence was obtained from a woman between 45 and 65 years old with alopecia areata. Some clones in this sample may be carry-over from other donors' samples. This chain's CDR3 is CASSLGDSSNIQYF. DNA of the CDR3: TGTGCCAGCAGCTTAGGGGACTCATCGAACATTCAGTACTTC.